These 14 T cell receptor beta chains were sequenced from one sample in a study of radiotherapy plus CTLA-4 blockade in lung cancer. Profiled with immunoSEQ multiplex PCR; TCRdb holds only in-frame clones, not every one. The sample carries approximately 94,000 clones, approximately 82% recorded once. Specimen: peripheral blood, collected from a patient treated with radiotherapy plus ipilimumab. The receptor source for this set is a human donor with non-small cell lung cancer that progressed on radiotherapy plus ipilimumab.

The CDR3 loop is CASRHFDLNTEAFF. The CDR3, as DNA: TGTGCCAGCAGGCATTTTGATCTAAACACTGAAGCTTTCTTT. J is TRBJ1-1 and V is TRBV27; D uncertain. Germline V gene data show CDR1 as MNHEY and CDR2 as SMNVEV (reference sequence). This CDR3 has 14 amino acids. With 6 bases removed from V and 2 bases from J, the gap between germline ends came to 13 bases.

This sequence joins TRBV30 and TRBJ1-5; a possible D gene is TRBD1 (6 bases). CDR1 GTSNPN and CDR2 SVGIG come from the germline V gene (reference sequence). CDR3 length: 13 amino acids. Trimming removed 2 bases from V and 8 bases from J, with 13 bases in between. The DNA of the CDR3 is TGTGCCTGGAGTACACAGGGCCTAGAGCCCCAGCATTTT. It codes for CAWSTQGLEPQHF.

This sequence joins TRBV9 and TRBJ1-5; D gene unclear. The CDR3 has 15 residues. Looked up from germline, CDR1 is SGDLS and CDR2 is YYNGEE. Trimming pared 0 bases from V and 1 base from J, leaving 8 bases between. CDR3 sequence reads: CASSVEPSSNQPQHF. The CDR3 DNA reads TGTGCCAGCAGCGTAGAACCATCGAGCAATCAGCCCCAGCATTTT. Supplemented by reference TRBV9 and TRBJ1-5, the full variable domain reads DSGVTQTPKHLITATGQRVTLRCSPRSGDLSVYWYQQSLDQGLQFLIQYYNGEERAKGNILERFSAQQFPDLHSELNLSSLELGDSALYFCASSVEPSSNQPQHFGDGTRLSIL.

The J gene is TRBJ1-2, the V gene TRBV5-1, with 8 bases identical to TRBD1. After removal of 0 bases from V and 4 bases from J, the junction contained 5 bases not matched to a gene. In germline, CDR1 is SGHRS, CDR2 YFSETQ. The CDR3 loop spans 15 amino acids. The chain's CDR3 is CASSLGQGATYGYTF. The CDR3 DNA follows: TGCGCCAGCAGCTTGGGGCAGGGGGCGACCTATGGCTACACCTTC.

The rearrangement uses TRBV5-1 and TRBJ2-5, with TRBD2 identical over 15 bases. The CDR3 runs 17 residues. CDR1 and CDR2 from the germline V gene are SGHRS and YFSETQ. After removal of 3 bases from V and 5 bases from J, the junction contained 8 bases not matched to a gene. CDR3 nucleotides: TGCGCCAGCAGCTCTGGACTAGCGGGAGGGCCCCAGGAGACCCAGTACTTC. Amino acid sequence: CASSSGLAGGPQETQYF.

The chain recombines TRBV5-4 with TRBJ1-2; D call uncertain. Trimming removed 0 bases from V and 4 bases from J, with 16 bases in between. The CDR3 contains 16 residues. Germline CDR1 SGHNT, CDR2 YYREEE (reference sequence). The CDR3 loop reads CASSLVREGWSYGYTF. CDR3 nucleotide sequence: TGTGCCAGCAGCTTGGTTCGGGAGGGATGGAGCTATGGCTACACCTTC.

This chain links TRBV10-3 with TRBJ2-1; no clear D. Trimming took off 6 bases at V and 8 bases at J, with 11 bases between the two ends. In germline, CDR1 is ENHRY, CDR2 SYGVKD. The CDR3 is 12 residues long. The CDR3 region is CAISPSRYEQFF. CDR3 nucleotide sequence: TGTGCCATCAGCCCGTCGAGGTATGAGCAGTTCTTC.

This chain links TRBV25-1 with TRBJ1-2; D gene ambiguous. The CDR3 loop spans 15 amino acids. CDR1 is MGHDK and CDR2 is SYGVNS in the germline V gene. V dropped 4 bases and J dropped 0 bases, with 12 bases sitting between them. CDR3 sequence: CASSVGGLANYGYTF. CDR3 DNA: TGTGCCAGCAGTGTGGGAGGGCTAGCTAACTATGGCTACACCTTC.

This chain uses TRBV15 with TRBJ2-1; 9 bases map to TRBD1. The CDR3 spans 16 residues. CDR1 and CDR2 from the germline V gene are LNHNV and YYDKDF (reference sequence). The trim removed 1 base at V and 8 bases at J, leaving 9 bases unmatched. DNA for the CDR3: TGTGCCACCAGCAGAGCCGGGACAGGGTTTGGAGATGAGCAGTTCTTC. The encoded protein is CATSRAGTGFGDEQFF.

V and J are TRBV10-3 and TRBJ2-7; TRBD2 aligns across 8 bases. The V segment lost 4 bases and the J segment 2 bases; nucleotides outside the gene matches: 4. The germline CDR1 and CDR2 sequences are ENHRY and SYGVKD. The CDR3 covers 14 residues. The CDR3 DNA follows: TGTGCCATCAGTGTTGCGGGAGGTGCCTACGAGCAGTACGTC. Its protein product is CAISVAGGAYEQYV.

This clone has a single count. J is TRBJ2-3 and V is TRBV6-5, with D maybe TRBD1 (6 bases). The CDR3 spans 14 residues. The germline V and J ends were trimmed by 7 bases and 4 bases, with 15 bases remaining between them. Germline V gene lookup returns CDR1 MNHEY and CDR2 SVGAGI. CDR3 DNA: TGTGCCAGCAAACGACAGGTTTTCGCAGATACGCAGTATTTT. Translating gives CASKRQVFADTQYF.

The CDR3 DNA follows: TGTGCCAGCAGGAAACTAGCGGAGAACTACGAGCAGTACTTC. Translation: CASRKLAENYEQYF. The chain uses TRBV6-5 and TRBJ2-7; 8 nucleotides match TRBD2. CDR3 size: 14 residues. The germline CDR1 and CDR2 sequences are MNHEY and SVGAGI. Losses at the gene ends were 6 bases for V and 3 bases for J; bases not matched to a gene: 7.

As regards this clone: The sample contains more than one DNA sequence encoding this CDR3. The chain has TRBV15 and TRBJ2-5; TRBD1 is a possible D gene (5 bases). CDR1 and CDR2 (germline): LNHNV, YYDKDF (reference sequence). Deletions cut 5 bases from V and 5 bases from J, with 15 bases between. The CDR3 runs 14 residues. This chain's CDR3 is CATSLGPTRETQYF. The CDR3 bases are TGTGCCACCAGCTTGGGGCCTACCAGGGAGACCCAGTACTTC.

The V call is TRBV28, the J call TRBJ2-7, with TRBD2 identical over 10 bases. Looked up from germline, CDR1 is MDHEN and CDR2 is SYDVKM. The CDR3 is 17 amino acids. The junction had 12 bases not matched to a gene; V was cut back by 6 bases and J by 1 base. The CDR3 here is CASSSNLAGERSYEQYF. The CDR3 bases are TGTGCCAGCAGCTCTAATCTAGCGGGAGAAAGGTCCTACGAGCAGTACTTC.